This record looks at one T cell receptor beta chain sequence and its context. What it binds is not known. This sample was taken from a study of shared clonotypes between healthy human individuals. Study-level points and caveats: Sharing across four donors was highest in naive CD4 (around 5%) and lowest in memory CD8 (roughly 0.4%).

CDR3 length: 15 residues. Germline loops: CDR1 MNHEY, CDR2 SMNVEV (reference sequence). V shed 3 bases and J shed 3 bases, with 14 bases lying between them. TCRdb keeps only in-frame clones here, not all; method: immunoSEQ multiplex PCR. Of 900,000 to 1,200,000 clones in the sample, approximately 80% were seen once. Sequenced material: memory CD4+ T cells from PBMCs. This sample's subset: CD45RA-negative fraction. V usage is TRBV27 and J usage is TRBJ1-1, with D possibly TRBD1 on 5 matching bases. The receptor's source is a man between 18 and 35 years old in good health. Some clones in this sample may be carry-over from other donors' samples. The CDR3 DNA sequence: TGTGCCAGCAGTTTCCGCCACGGAGGGGACACTGAAGCTTTCTTT. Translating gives CASSFRHGGDTEAFF.